These 13 T cell receptor beta chains originate from one sample sequenced in a study of shared clonotypes between healthy human individuals. Repertoires were generated with immunoSEQ multiplex PCR, while TCRdb's copy carries only in-frame clones and drops some. The table records some 2 million clones, 95% of them present only once. The sequencing sample was made of naive CD4+ T cells sorted from blood. Subset defined: CD45RA+ positively selected. Receptors originate from a young man in good health.

The chain combines TRBV6-6 with TRBJ2-2, with 7 bases aligning to TRBD1. CDR1 MNHNY and CDR2 SVGAGI come from the germline V gene (reference sequence). The V segment lost 7 bases and the J segment 0 bases; nucleotides outside the gene matches: 5. The CDR3 runs 15 residues. The CDR3 DNA reads as TGTGCCAGCAAGGGGGCAGGAGCGAACACCGGGGAGCTGTTTTTT. Its protein product is CASKGAGANTGELFF.

This clone was counted a single time. The chain uses TRBV30 and TRBJ1-2, with D possibly being TRBD1 (5 bases). This CDR3 has 13 residues. From germline, CDR1 is GTSNPN and CDR2 SVGIG (reference sequence). CDR3 sequence: CAGPDGTNYGYTF. The CDR3 DNA follows: TGTGCGGGGCCAGACGGGACTAACTATGGCTACACCTTC.

The chain uses TRBV11-2 and TRBJ2-2, with D unclear. Germline V gene data show CDR1 as SGHAT and CDR2 as FQNNGV. The V end was cut by 5 bases, the J end by 2 bases, with 12 bases between. CDR3 size: 15 residues. CDR3 DNA: TGTGCCAGCAGCACACGGACCGGTAACACCGGGGAGCTGTTTTTT. This codes for CASSTRTGNTGELFF. Drawing the rest from reference TRBV11-2 and TRBJ2-2, the complete variable domain is EAGVAQSPRYKIIEKRQSVAFWCNPISGHATLYWYQQILGQGPKLLIQFQNNGVVDDSQLPKDRFSAERLKGVDSTLKIQPAKLEDSAVYLCASSTRTGNTGELFFGEGSRLTVL.

This clone was observed a few times. This chain uses TRBV5-4 with TRBJ2-1; 9 nucleotides agree with TRBD1. Germline loops: CDR1 SGHNT, CDR2 YYREEE (reference sequence). Trimming cost V 3 bases and J 4 bases; bases outside gene matches: 2. This CDR3 is built from 14 residues. DNA of the CDR3: TGTGCCAGCAGCTCGGACAGGGGATACAATGAGCAGTTCTTC. Translated, it gives CASSSDRGYNEQFF.

V gene TRBV28 combines with J gene TRBJ2-6, with unresolved D. Looked up from germline, CDR1 is MDHEN and CDR2 is SYDVKM. Trimming stripped 6 bases from V and 0 bases from J, with 9 bases between. This CDR3 region has 15 residues. As DNA, the CDR3 is TGTGCCAGCAGCATCAGGAGCTCTGGGGCCAACGTCCTGACTTTC. Translated, it gives CASSIRSSGANVLTF.

This clone was found many times. This CDR3 is also generated by other DNA sequences in the sample. The rearrangement links TRBV18 to TRBJ1-5, with a tentative D call TRBD1 (5 bases). V was trimmed by 2 bases and J by 6 bases, leaving 11 bases between them. The length of the CDR3 is 14 residues. Germline CDR1 reads KGHSH; CDR2 reads LQKENI. CDR3 coding DNA: TGTGCCAGCTCACCATCGGGGGGAGGTCAGCCCCAGCATTTT. It is translated as CASSPSGGGQPQHF.

The rearrangement joins TRBV29-1 to TRBJ2-7, with 9 nucleotides matching TRBD2. V lost 3 bases, J lost 3 bases, and 9 bases stayed unmatched. CDR3 length: 15 amino acids. CDR1 is SQVTM and CDR2 is ANQGSEA in the germline V gene. This CDR3 reads CSVDTLAGKSYEQYF. The CDR3, as DNA: TGCAGCGTTGACACCCTAGCGGGAAAGAGCTACGAGCAGTACTTC.

The rearrangement links TRBV19 to TRBJ2-5, with a tentative D call TRBD2 (5 bases). This CDR3 has 15 amino acids. CDR1 and CDR2 from the germline V gene are LNHDA and SQIVND (reference sequence). V dropped 5 bases and J dropped 4 bases, with 17 bases sitting between them. CDR3 DNA sequence: TGTGCCAGTAGTTCCCGAAATGGACTTTCAGAGACCCAGTACTTC. This codes for CASSSRNGLSETQYF.

On this clone: A much more abundant neighbour one base away suggests this may be a read error. In DNA, the CDR3 is TGTGTCAGCTCACCACTGTCCGGGAGCACAGATACGCAGTATTTT. The encoded protein is CVSSPLSGSTDTQYF. The genes are TRBV18 and TRBJ2-3; no reliable D call. There are 15 residues in the CDR3. Germline loops: CDR1 KGHSH, CDR2 LQKENI.

The chain uses TRBV19 and TRBJ1-6; no clear D gene. Per the germline V gene, CDR1 is LNHDA and CDR2 is SQIVND (reference sequence). V lost 3 bases to trimming and J lost 4 bases, with 10 bases between them. The CDR3 length is 15 residues. CDR3 loop: CASSIGVGYNSPLHF. The CDR3, as DNA: TGTGCCAGTAGTATCGGGGTTGGATATAATTCACCCCTCCACTTT. Variable domain in full (rest from reference TRBV19 and TRBJ1-6): DGGITQSPKYLFRKEGQNVTLSCEQNLNHDAMYWYRQDPGQGLRLIYYSQIVNDFQKGDIAEGYSVSREKKESFPLTVTSAQKNPTAFYLCASSIGVGYNSPLHFGNGTRLTVT.

The CDR3 nucleotides are TGTGCCAGCAGCCACGGGACAGCCAACAACTATGGCTACACCTTC. Its protein is CASSHGTANNYGYTF. This sequence joins TRBV14 and TRBJ1-2; TRBD1 matches 7 bases. CDR1 SGHDN and CDR2 FVKESK come from the germline V gene. V lost 3 bases to trimming and J lost 2 bases; unmatched junction nucleotides: 6. The CDR3 consists of 15 residues. Combining the CDR3 with reference TRBV14 and TRBJ1-2 gives the whole variable domain EAGVTQFPSHSVIEKGQTVTLRCDPISGHDNLYWYRRVMGKEIKFLLHFVKESKQDESGMPNNRFLAERTGGTYSTLKVQPAELEDSGVYFCASSHGTANNYGYTFGSGTRLTVV.

This clone was seen just once. This chain's CDR3 is CATDLGADNSPLHF. The DNA of the CDR3 is TGTGCCACTGACCTAGGGGCGGATAATTCACCCCTCCACTTT. The rearrangement joins TRBV10-3 to TRBJ1-6, with a tentative D call TRBD1 (5 bases). Germline V gene sequence: CDR1 ENHRY, CDR2 SYGVKD. The CDR3 spans 14 residues. With 10 bases removed from V and 5 bases from J, the gap between germline ends came to 15 bases.

V usage is TRBV28 and J usage is TRBJ1-2, with D uncertain. CDR3 length: 13 residues. From germline, CDR1 is MDHEN and CDR2 SYDVKM. Trimming shortened V by 2 bases and J by 3 bases, and 7 bases separated the two germline ends. CDR3 region: CASSLTPDYGYTF. The CDR3 region has the DNA TGTGCCAGCAGTTTAACACCTGACTATGGCTACACCTTC.